This T cell receptor (beta chain) was found in a study of regulatory and conventional T cells in RAG deficiency. Germline V CDR1 and CDR2: SGHTA, FQGTGA. The CDR3 runs to 13 residues. V gave up 4 bases and J gave up 4 bases; unmatched junction bases: 1. The study's findings and limits: Omenn patients showed >90% Treg-Tconv overlap and shorter CDR3 lengths.

The method was immunoSEQ multiplex PCR; TCRdb's version includes in-frame clones alone and lacks a portion of them. Of approximately 10,000 clones in the sample, approximately 94% were seen once. Genomic DNA came from blood regulatory T cells gated CD4+ CD25-high CD127-low. Points on this clone: What it recognizes is unknown.

This same sample was also taken into another study, of regulatory T cells. That work contributes: The PCR used 52 TRBV and 13 TRBJ primers. Regulatory T cells showed the strongest V-J pair restriction and V/J gene skewing among patient repertoires.

Sequenced: CD127- CD25+ CD4+ Tregs sorted from blood. The rearrangement joins TRBV7-3 to TRBJ2-3; 8 positions match TRBD1. The TCR originated in a human donor in good health. CDR3 DNA: TGTGCCAGCAGCTCGACAGGGGCAGATACGCAGTATTTT. Encoded protein: CASSSTGADTQYF.